The clone carrying this T cell receptor (beta chain) turned up a few times. Its antigen is not identified. This entry is derived from a study of T cell repertoires in cytomegalovirus infection. At the level of the study: Selected CMV epitopes included recently identified HLA-C-restricted ones as well as well-studied HLA-B-restricted ones. Matching HLA type and CMV infection were both indicated by public TCR beta signatures. Overall study findings and caveats: Dominating the ex vivo response were HLA-C-restricted CMV-specific TCR beta clonotypes.

Germline assignment: CDR1 SGHTA and CDR2 FQGNSA. Losses at the gene ends were 7 bases for V and 1 base for J; bases not matched to a gene: 4. The CDR3 sequence is 14 residues long. MiXCR was run by TCRdb on the reads, yielding one entry per CDR3 protein. The top ten hold 15% to 20% of the sample, which has about 700,000 distinct CDR3 sequences, 30% to 35% seen once. Sequencing was performed on cultured PBMCs, taken from culture after CMV antigen stimulation. The receptor's source is a human donor in good health (CMV status not recorded). Some clones in this sample may be carry-over from other donors' samples. The gene calls are TRBV7-2 and TRBJ2-5; 9 bases are shared with TRBD2. CDR3: CASTFSGGQETQYF. The DNA for the CDR3 is TGTGCCAGCACCTTTAGCGGGGGCCAAGAGACCCAGTACTTC.